The entry below gives a single TCR beta chain sequence along with its context. This sample is drawn from a study of blood T cell repertoires in COVID-19. V was cut by 3 bases and J by 5 bases, with 7 bases left in between. The CDR3 contains 12 residues. The V gene's germline CDR1 is SGHAT and CDR2 FQNNGV. This table comes from immunoSEQ multiplex PCR, and its TCRdb copy is limited to in-frame clones, with some not included. The sample lists roughly 250,000 clones; around 90% were seen once. The chain is built from TRBV11-2 and TRBJ2-5, with a weak D call TRBD2 (5 bases). The clonotype comes from a human donor in a cohort exposed to, infected with or recovered from COVID-19 (not recorded which). The donor label of this sample is uncertain. Input material: PBMCs or T cells enriched from blood (not recorded which). The CDR3 DNA reads TGTGCCAGCAGCTTCGGGGTGGAGACCCAGTACTTC. Protein sequence: CASSFGVETQYF.